The rows below give T cell receptor beta chains drawn from one sample of a study of blood T cells in healthy people across ages. MiXCR, applied by TCRdb to the 5' RACE reads, yields one record per CDR3 protein. The sample has about 1.8 million distinct CDR3 sequences; around 50% are singletons. The specimen sequenced was blood. The receptor source for this set is a woman aged 40 to 55 in good health. Each CDR3 is given with its conserved first and last residue. The D gene is left open where the match is weak. Clone sizes are given selectively: once, few, many, or a class where the clone is expanded.

d_call j_call v_call clone_size cdr3_aa cdr3_nt
- TRBJ1-2 TRBV29-1 few CSVRGSGNGYTF TGCAGCGTTCGAGGTTCAGGGAATGGCTACACCTTC
TRBD1 TRBJ2-1 TRBV6-5 few CASSYDRVTYNEQFF TGTGCCAGCAGTTACGACAGGGTGACCTACAATGAGCAGTTCTTC
- TRBJ2-5 TRBV11-2 - CASSLDGVGEETQYF TGTGCCAGCAGCTTAGATGGGGTGGGGGAAGAGACCCAGTACTTC
- TRBJ1-6 TRBV27 few CASSLAPSLAGRSPLHF TGTGCCAGCAGTTTAGCCCCGAGCCTCGCTGGTCGTTCACCCCTCCACTTT
TRBD2 TRBJ2-5 TRBV7-2 - CASSLPGNGGKETQYF TGTGCCAGCAGCTTACCTGGGAACGGGGGGAAAGAGACCCAGTACTTC
- TRBJ2-1 TRBV6-2/TRBV6-3 - CASGSSGPYNEQFF TGTGCCAGCGGCTCATCGGGACCCTACAATGAGCAGTTCTTC
TRBD1 TRBJ1-5 TRBV20-1 - CSAGRQGAGSNQPQHF TGCAGTGCTGGCCGACAGGGGGCAGGCAGCAATCAGCCCCAGCATTTT
TRBD2 TRBJ2-3 TRBV14 - CATAPTSTWGGVTDTQYF TGTGCCACCGCGCCCACCTCGACTTGGGGGGGTGTGACAGATACGCAGTATTTT
- TRBJ2-5 TRBV9 few CASSTAETQYF TGTGCCAGCAGCACTGCGGAGACCCAGTACTTC
TRBD1 TRBJ1-4 TRBV29-1 few CSVGDRGLEKLFF TGCAGCGTTGGCGACAGGGGGTTAGAAAAACTGTTTTTT